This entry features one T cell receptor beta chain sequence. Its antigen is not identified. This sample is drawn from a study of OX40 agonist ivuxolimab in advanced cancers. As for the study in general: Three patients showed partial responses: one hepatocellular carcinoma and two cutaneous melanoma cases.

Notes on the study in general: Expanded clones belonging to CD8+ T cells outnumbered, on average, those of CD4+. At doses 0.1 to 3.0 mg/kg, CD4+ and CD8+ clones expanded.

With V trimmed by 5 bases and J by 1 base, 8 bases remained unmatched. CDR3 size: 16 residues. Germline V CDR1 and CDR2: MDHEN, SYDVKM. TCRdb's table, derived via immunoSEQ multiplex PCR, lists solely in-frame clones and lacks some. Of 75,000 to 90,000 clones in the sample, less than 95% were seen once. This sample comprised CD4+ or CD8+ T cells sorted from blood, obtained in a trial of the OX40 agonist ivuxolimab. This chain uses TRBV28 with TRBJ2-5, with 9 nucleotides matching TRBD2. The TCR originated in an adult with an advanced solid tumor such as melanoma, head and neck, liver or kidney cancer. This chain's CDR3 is CASSPRAGGLQETQYF. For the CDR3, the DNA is TGTGCCAGCAGTCCCCGAGCGGGGGGCCTCCAAGAGACCCAGTACTTC.